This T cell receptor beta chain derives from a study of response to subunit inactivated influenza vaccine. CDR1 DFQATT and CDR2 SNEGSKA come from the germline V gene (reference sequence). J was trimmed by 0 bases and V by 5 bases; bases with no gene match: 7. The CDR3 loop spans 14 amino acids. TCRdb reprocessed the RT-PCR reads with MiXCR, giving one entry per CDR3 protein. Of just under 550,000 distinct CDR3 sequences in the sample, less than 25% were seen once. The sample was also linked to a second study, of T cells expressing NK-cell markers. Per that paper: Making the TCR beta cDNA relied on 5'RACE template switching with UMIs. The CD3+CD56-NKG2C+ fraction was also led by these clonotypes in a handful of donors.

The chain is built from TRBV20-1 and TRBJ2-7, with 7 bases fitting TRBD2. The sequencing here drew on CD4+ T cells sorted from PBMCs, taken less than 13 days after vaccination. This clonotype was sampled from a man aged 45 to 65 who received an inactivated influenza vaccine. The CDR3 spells CSAGTKRGSYEQYF. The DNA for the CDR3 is TGCAGTGCTGGAACAAAGCGGGGCTCCTACGAGCAGTACTTC.